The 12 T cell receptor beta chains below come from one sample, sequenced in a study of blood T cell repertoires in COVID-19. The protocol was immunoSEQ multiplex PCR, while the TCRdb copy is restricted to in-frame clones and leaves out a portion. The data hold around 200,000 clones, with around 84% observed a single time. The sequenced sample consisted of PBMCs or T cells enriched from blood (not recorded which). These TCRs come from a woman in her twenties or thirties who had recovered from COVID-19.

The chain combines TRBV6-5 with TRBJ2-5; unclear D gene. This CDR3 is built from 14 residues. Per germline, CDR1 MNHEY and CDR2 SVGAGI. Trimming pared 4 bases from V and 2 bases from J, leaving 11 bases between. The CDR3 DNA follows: TGTGCCAGCAGTTTTTTTGGGCCACAAGAGACCCAGTACTTC. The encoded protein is CASSFFGPQETQYF.

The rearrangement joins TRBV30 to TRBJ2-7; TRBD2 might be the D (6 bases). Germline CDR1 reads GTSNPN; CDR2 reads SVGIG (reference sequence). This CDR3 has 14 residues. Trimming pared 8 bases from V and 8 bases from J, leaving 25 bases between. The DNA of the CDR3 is TGTGCCGCAAGAAATCGGGACTTGGAAGAAAAGCAGTACTTC. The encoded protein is CAARNRDLEEKQYF.

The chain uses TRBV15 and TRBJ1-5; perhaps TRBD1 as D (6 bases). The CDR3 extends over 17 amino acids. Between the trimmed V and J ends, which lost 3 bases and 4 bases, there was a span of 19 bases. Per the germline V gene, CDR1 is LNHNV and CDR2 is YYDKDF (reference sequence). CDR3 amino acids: CATSSRRGPPENQPQHF. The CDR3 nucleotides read TGTGCCACCAGCAGTCGCAGGGGCCCTCCTGAAAATCAGCCCCAGCATTTT.

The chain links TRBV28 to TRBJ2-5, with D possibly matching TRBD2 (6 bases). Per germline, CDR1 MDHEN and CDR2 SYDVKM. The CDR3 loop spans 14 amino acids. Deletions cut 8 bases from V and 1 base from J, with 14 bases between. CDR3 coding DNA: TGTGCCAGCGACTCTAGCGCGCTCCAAGAGACCCAGTACTTC. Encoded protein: CASDSSALQETQYF.

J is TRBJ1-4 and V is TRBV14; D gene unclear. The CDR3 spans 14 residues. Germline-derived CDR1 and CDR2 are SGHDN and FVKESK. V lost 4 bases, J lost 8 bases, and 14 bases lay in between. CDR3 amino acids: CASSPRLGREKLFF. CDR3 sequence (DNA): TGTGCCAGCAGCCCCAGACTAGGGAGAGAAAAACTGTTTTTT.

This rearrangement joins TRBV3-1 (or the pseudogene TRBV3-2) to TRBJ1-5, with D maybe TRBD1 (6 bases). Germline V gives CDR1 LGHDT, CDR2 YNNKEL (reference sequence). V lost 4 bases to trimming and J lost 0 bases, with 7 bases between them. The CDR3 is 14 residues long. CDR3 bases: TGTGCCAGCAGCCCGGACAGTAGCAATCAGCCCCAGCATTTT. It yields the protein CASSPDSSNQPQHF.

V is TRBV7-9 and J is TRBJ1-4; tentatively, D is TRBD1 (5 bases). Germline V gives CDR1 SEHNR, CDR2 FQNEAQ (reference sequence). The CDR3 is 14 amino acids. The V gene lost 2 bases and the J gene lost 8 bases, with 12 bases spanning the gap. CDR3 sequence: CASSLYQGGEKLFF. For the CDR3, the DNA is TGTGCCAGCAGCTTATATCAGGGAGGAGAAAAACTGTTTTTT.

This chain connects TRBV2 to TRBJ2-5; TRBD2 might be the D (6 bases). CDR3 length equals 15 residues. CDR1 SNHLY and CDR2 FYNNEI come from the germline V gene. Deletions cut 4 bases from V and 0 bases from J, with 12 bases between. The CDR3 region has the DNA TGTGCCAGCAGTGGAGCACGGGGGTACCAAGAGACCCAGTACTTC. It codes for CASSGARGYQETQYF. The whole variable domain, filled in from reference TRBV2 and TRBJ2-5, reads EPEVTQTPSHQVTQMGQEVILRCVPISNHLYFYWYRQILGQKVEFLVSFYNNEISEKSEIFDDQFSVERPDGSNFTLKIRSTKLEDSAMYFCASSGARGYQETQYFGPGTRLLVL.

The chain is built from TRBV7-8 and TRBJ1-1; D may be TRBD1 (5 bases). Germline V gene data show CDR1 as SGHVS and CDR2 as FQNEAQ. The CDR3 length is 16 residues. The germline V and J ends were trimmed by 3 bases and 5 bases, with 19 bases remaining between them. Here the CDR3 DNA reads TGTGCCAGCAGCTTTAACGCAGGGAAAGGGGCAACTGAAGCTTTCTTT. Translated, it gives CASSFNAGKGATEAFF.

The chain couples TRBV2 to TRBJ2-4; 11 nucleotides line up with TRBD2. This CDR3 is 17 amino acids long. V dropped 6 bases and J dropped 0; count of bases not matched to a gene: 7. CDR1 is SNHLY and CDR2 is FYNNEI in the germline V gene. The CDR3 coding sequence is TGTGCCAGCAGCTACAGACTAGCGGGGATAGCCAAAAACATTCAGTACTTC. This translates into CASSYRLAGIAKNIQYF.

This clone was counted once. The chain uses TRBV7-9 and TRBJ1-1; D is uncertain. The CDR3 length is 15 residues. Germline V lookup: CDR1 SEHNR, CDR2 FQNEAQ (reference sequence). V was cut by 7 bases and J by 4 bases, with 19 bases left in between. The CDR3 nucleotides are TGTGCCAGCACCAAAATTGAGGGTAGTTCCACTGAAGCTTTCTTT. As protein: CASTKIEGSSTEAFF.

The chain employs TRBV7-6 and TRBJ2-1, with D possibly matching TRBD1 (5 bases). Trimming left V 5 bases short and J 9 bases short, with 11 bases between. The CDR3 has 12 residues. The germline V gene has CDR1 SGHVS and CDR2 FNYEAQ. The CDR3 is CASSQTVGEQFF. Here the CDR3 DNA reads TGTGCCAGCAGCCAGACAGTTGGTGAGCAGTTCTTC.